The clone carrying this T cell receptor (beta chain) was counted ten times or more. A single record per CDR3 protein comes from TCRdb applying MiXCR to the 5' RACE reads. The table shows tens of thousands of distinct CDR3 sequences, with 3% to 4% occurring only once. This record belongs to a study of neurological immune-mediated disorders. V lost 4 bases, J lost 9 bases, and 21 bases lay in between. Per the germline V gene, CDR1 is SGHVS and CDR2 is FNYEAQ. The CDR3 sequence is 15 residues long. Sequencing was carried out using PBMCs. The chain couples TRBV7-6 to TRBJ1-2; D uncertain. The source of this sequence is a man aged 35-49 years with multiple sclerosis. DNA of the CDR3: TGTGCCAGCAGCTCCGGCTCACCAAAGGTCGGTCGCTACACCTTC. Translation gives CASSSGSPKVGRYTF.